This TCR beta chain is drawn from a study of T cells in Graves' hyperthyroidism and ophthalmopathy. Ten or more counts support this clonotype. CDR3 length: 15 residues. Germline CDR1 reads KGHDR; CDR2 reads SFDVKD. The V end lost 4 bases, the J end lost 9 bases, and 18 bases lay between the germline ends. From RNA transcripts, TCR beta CDR3 regions were amplified. The HTBI primer set was used in a first-round RT-PCR of the TCR CDR3. Using its own MiXCR run on the multiplex PCR reads, TCRdb lists one record per CDR3 protein. Among a few hundred thousand distinct CDR3 sequences listed, approximately 15% were seen once.

The sequenced sample was blood. This TCR was recovered from a woman aged 18-29 years with Graves' hyperthyroidism. J is TRBJ2-1 and V is TRBV24-1; D possibly uses TRBD1 or TRBD2 (6 bases each). CDR3 bases: TGTGCCACCAGTGACGATGTGCTGGGGGGCATTGAGCAGTTCTTC. Its protein is CATSDDVLGGIEQFF.